These 27 T cell receptor beta chains were sequenced from one sample in a study of T cells in Graves' hyperthyroidism and ophthalmopathy. Amplification of TCR beta CDR3 regions used RNA as the template. Using the HTBI primer set, a first-round RT-PCR was run on the TCR CDR3. TCRdb used MiXCR to reprocess the multiplex PCR reads, holding one entry per CDR3 protein. The sample contains 300,000 to 500,000 distinct CDR3 sequences, about 16% of which appear only once. The sample was blood. The receptors come from a woman aged 30 to 39 with Graves' hyperthyroidism.

The genes are TRBV6-2 or TRBV6-3 and TRBJ2-3; no firm D call. Trimming cost V 6 bases and J 2 bases, with 15 bases left between them. The CDR3 length is 15 residues. Germline CDR1 and CDR2: MNHEY and SVGEGT. The CDR3 here is CASSQPLMLTDTQYF. The CDR3 coding sequence is TGTGCCAGCAGCCAACCTCTCATGCTCACAGATACGCAGTATTTT.

This clonotype appeared a few times. V gene TRBV7-2 combines with J gene TRBJ2-3; 10 nucleotides match TRBD2. CDR3 size: 18 residues. Germline loops: CDR1 SGHTA, CDR2 FQGNSA. V was pared by 5 bases and J by 0 bases, with 11 bases of the junction left unmatched. DNA of the CDR3: TGTGCCAGCAGCGTACCGGCCACGACTAGCGGGAGCACAGATACGCAGTATTTT. Translation gives CASSVPATTSGSTDTQYF. The variable domain in full, with the rest retrieved from reference TRBV7-2 and TRBJ2-3, is GAGVSQSPSNKVTEKGKDVELRCDPISGHTALYWYRQSLGQGLEFLIYFQGNSAPDKSGLPSDRFSAERTGGSVSTLTIQRTQQEDSAVYLCASSVPATTSGSTDTQYFGPGTRLTVL.

The J gene is TRBJ2-1, the V gene TRBV5-1; D is unresolved. V lost 0 bases to trimming and J lost 0 bases, with 13 bases between them. CDR3 length: 17 residues. The germline gives CDR1 SGHRS, CDR2 YFSETQ. CDR3 sequence: CASSLVDAVSSYNEQFF. Written as DNA, the CDR3 is TGCGCCAGCAGCTTGGTCGACGCCGTTAGCTCCTACAATGAGCAGTTCTTC.

At least ten counts were recorded for this clonotype. The chain recombines TRBV5-1 with TRBJ2-3; 7 bases are a match to TRBD2. Germline CDR1 reads SGHRS; CDR2 reads YFSETQ. V gave up 2 bases and J gave up 3 bases; unmatched junction bases: 9. This CDR3 spans 16 amino acids. The CDR3 DNA sequence: TGCGCCAGCAGCTTCTCCCGGCGGGAGTTTACAGATACGCAGTATTTT. This encodes CASSFSRREFTDTQYF.

This clonotype was counted at least ten times. The rearrangement joins TRBV2 to TRBJ1-1; D unresolved. V lost 5 bases to trimming and J lost 6 bases, with 16 bases between them. Germline V gene sequence: CDR1 SNHLY, CDR2 FYNNEI. This CDR3 has 14 amino acids. The CDR3 nucleotides read TGTGCCAGCAGTCGAGGAGAGATCTTCGCTGAAGCTTTCTTT. Its translation: CASSRGEIFAEAFF.

The chain couples TRBV10-1 to TRBJ2-4, with D possibly being TRBD2 (5 bases). The CDR3 runs 13 residues. Germline V gene lookup returns CDR1 WNHNN and CDR2 SYGVQD (reference sequence). Trimming removed 0 bases at V and 9 bases at J, with 9 bases between. CDR3 DNA sequence: TGCGCCAGCAGTGAGTCGCAGAGCGGCATTCAGTACTTC. Translated, it gives CASSESQSGIQYF.

This clonotype was counted many times. This chain links TRBV20-1 with TRBJ1-1; no clear D gene. The V gene's germline CDR1 is DFQATT and CDR2 SNEGSKA (reference sequence). Trimming pared 3 bases from V and 0 bases from J, leaving 11 bases between. The CDR3 loop spans 14 amino acids. CDR3 sequence reads: CSASSSVVNTEAFF. The CDR3 region has the DNA TGCAGTGCTAGTTCTTCGGTTGTGAACACTGAAGCTTTCTTT.

The V call is TRBV19, the J call TRBJ2-7, with 9 bases aligning to TRBD1. The germline CDR1 and CDR2 sequences are LNHDA and SQIVND (reference sequence). V was pared by 5 bases and J by 4 bases, with 9 bases of the junction left unmatched. The CDR3 has 15 residues. The CDR3 sequence: CASSSRDRAVYEQYF. Here the CDR3 DNA reads TGTGCCAGTAGTTCCCGGGACAGGGCTGTTTACGAGCAGTACTTC.

This clonotype was observed at least ten times. The chain recombines TRBV13 with TRBJ2-7, with D possibly matching TRBD2 (6 bases). Trimming stripped 0 bases from V and 0 bases from J, with 15 bases between. Germline V CDR1 and CDR2: PRHDT, FYEKMQ (reference sequence). The CDR3 has 17 residues. CDR3 nucleotide sequence: TGTGCCAGCAGCTTAGGGGGATCCAGGGACTCCTCCTACGAGCAGTACTTC. Protein product: CASSLGGSRDSSYEQYF.

This clonotype was counted ten times or more. The chain combines TRBV12-3 or TRBV12-4 with TRBJ2-7; TRBD1 matches at 12 bases. The CDR3 runs 14 residues. The V segment lost 5 bases and the J segment 6 bases; nucleotides outside the gene matches: 5. The CDR3 here is CASSLRDRGREQYF. The CDR3 bases are TGTGCCAGCAGTCTCCGGGACAGGGGGCGCGAGCAGTACTTC.

The genes are TRBV4-2 and TRBJ2-7; D may be TRBD2 (5 bases). The germline CDR1 and CDR2 sequences are LGHNA and YNFKEQ. The CDR3 extends over 16 amino acids. Trimming removed 4 bases at V and 6 bases at J, with 22 bases between. In DNA form, the CDR3 reads TGTGCCAGCAGCCTTAGGGCCAAGGGCCTAGAGGGCGAGCAGTACTTC. Its translation is CASSLRAKGLEGEQYF.

In this sample, this clonotype turned up many times. The chain recombines TRBV27 with TRBJ2-3, with 8 nucleotides matching TRBD2. V shed 3 bases and J 4 bases; nucleotides not matched to a gene: 3. This CDR3 is 14 amino acids long. CDR1 and CDR2 (germline): MNHEY, SMNVEV (reference sequence). The CDR3 here is CASSFGLASDTQYF. CDR3 nucleotides: TGTGCCAGCAGTTTCGGACTAGCCTCAGATACGCAGTATTTT.

This clonotype was recorded many times. This chain's CDR3 is CASSEPGLAPSTDTQYF. CDR3 bases: TGTGCCAGCAGTGAACCTGGACTAGCACCTAGCACAGATACGCAGTATTTT. The chain recombines TRBV2 with TRBJ2-3; TRBD2 matches at 8 bases. The CDR3 runs to 17 residues. The V segment lost 2 bases and the J segment 0 bases; nucleotides outside the gene matches: 7. Per germline, CDR1 SNHLY and CDR2 FYNNEI.

The chain links TRBV12-3 or TRBV12-4 to TRBJ1-6; D call uncertain. This CDR3 comprises 13 residues. Trimming cost V 6 bases and J 4 bases, with 7 bases left between them. CDR3 loop: CASSDSYNSPLHF. The CDR3 DNA sequence: TGTGCCAGCAGCGACTCATATAATTCACCCCTCCACTTT.

The CDR3 DNA follows: TGCGCCAGCAGCCAAGAGGACAGGGCGGCACCCCTCCACTTT. Amino acid sequence: CASSQEDRAAPLHF. The J gene is TRBJ1-6, the V gene TRBV4-1; 8 positions agree with TRBD1. The junction had 3 bases not matched to a gene; V was cut back by 0 bases and J by 11 bases. Germline V gene lookup returns CDR1 MGHRA and CDR2 YSYEKL. The CDR3 is made up of 14 amino acids.

This clonotype was seen a few times. The chain carries TRBV5-1 and TRBJ1-1; D is unclear. Germline loops: CDR1 SGHRS, CDR2 YFSETQ. Trimming left V 2 bases short and J 8 bases short, with 13 bases between. The CDR3 spans 13 residues. The CDR3: CASSFGPQEEAFF. The DNA for the CDR3 is TGCGCCAGCAGCTTCGGGCCGCAGGAGGAAGCTTTCTTT.

The V call is TRBV2, the J call TRBJ1-1, with a tentative D call TRBD1 (6 bases). Between the trimmed V and J ends, which lost 7 bases and 3 bases, there was a span of 15 bases. Germline CDR1 SNHLY, CDR2 FYNNEI. This CDR3 is 14 amino acids long. For the CDR3, the DNA is TGTGCCAGCACGGAGGGGGGTCCGGACACTGAAGCTTTCTTT. Translation: CASTEGGPDTEAFF.

This clonotype came up many times. The chain carries TRBV18 and TRBJ2-5; D is ambiguous. The CDR3 consists of 14 residues. In germline, CDR1 is KGHSH, CDR2 LQKENI. Deletions cut 3 bases from V and 1 base from J, with 9 bases between. In DNA, the CDR3 is TGTGCCAGCTCACCCTCGGCCGGCCAAGAGACCCAGTACTTC. Protein sequence: CASSPSAGQETQYF.

This clonotype was picked up many times. This chain connects TRBV29-1 to TRBJ1-2; maybe TRBD1 (6 bases). The CDR3 runs 16 residues. Germline V CDR1 and CDR2: SQVTM, ANQGSEA. Trimming took off 5 bases at V and 2 bases at J, with 21 bases between the two ends. CDR3 sequence (DNA): TGCAGCGTTCCCATGAAATTGAAGCAGGGGAACTATGGCTACACCTTC. Translated, it gives CSVPMKLKQGNYGYTF. Complete variable domain (other parts from reference TRBV29-1 and TRBJ1-2): SAVISQKPSRDICQRGTSLTIQCQVDSQVTMMFWYRQQPGQSLTLIATANQGSEATYESGFVIDKFPISRPNLTFSTLTVSNMSPEDSSIYLCSVPMKLKQGNYGYTFGSGTRLTVV.

This clonotype was seen only a few times. J is TRBJ1-2 and V is TRBV20-1; no clear D gene. The CDR3 spans 10 residues. The V gene's germline CDR1 is DFQATT and CDR2 SNEGSKA (reference sequence). V was pared by 5 bases and J by 3 bases, with 4 bases between. This CDR3 reads CSALYYGYTF. The DNA of the CDR3 is TGCAGTGCTCTCTACTATGGCTACACCTTC.

This clonotype was detected a few times. The chain carries TRBV20-1 and TRBJ1-4; 8 nucleotides agree with TRBD1. With 6 bases clipped from V and 3 bases from J, the junction kept 3 bases outside the gene matches. CDR1 DFQATT and CDR2 SNEGSKA come from the germline V gene (reference sequence). This CDR3 spans 13 amino acids. For the CDR3, the DNA is TGCAGTGCCAAACAGGGGGCTAATGAAAAACTGTTTTTT. It yields the protein CSAKQGANEKLFF.

As DNA, the CDR3 is TGTGCCAGCAGTACGAGTTCGGGGGGGATTGAGCAGTTCTTC. It translates to CASSTSSGGIEQFF. The rearrangement uses TRBV2 and TRBJ2-1, with TRBD2 identical over 8 bases. The CDR3 length is 14 residues. Per germline, CDR1 SNHLY and CDR2 FYNNEI. The V and J ends lost 5 bases and 9 bases, in that order; junction bases with no gene match: 9.

This clonotype was seen a few times. This chain links TRBV5-4 with TRBJ1-2, with TRBD1 matching over 7 bases. The CDR3 has 14 amino acids. The germline V gene encodes CDR1 SGHNT and CDR2 YYREEE (reference sequence). V shed 1 base and J 6 bases; nucleotides not matched to a gene: 6. The DNA for the CDR3 is TGTGCCAGCAGCTTGTTAACAGGGGACGATGGCTACACCTTC. It translates to CASSLLTGDDGYTF.

This clonotype occurred a few times. The J gene is TRBJ2-5, the V gene TRBV5-1, with 8 positions matching TRBD2. CDR1 and CDR2 (germline): SGHRS, YFSETQ. This CDR3 has 14 residues. The V gene end was trimmed by 4 bases and the J gene end by 4 bases; junction bases not matched to a gene: 6. The CDR3 region is CASSGVSGTETQYF. The CDR3 DNA is TGCGCCAGCAGCGGCGTTAGCGGGACAGAGACCCAGTACTTC.

A few counts support this clonotype. The CDR3 reads CASSLEGLSNTGELFF. CDR3 DNA: TGCGCCAGCAGCTTGGAGGGACTTTCGAACACCGGGGAGCTGTTTTTT. This chain connects TRBV5-1 to TRBJ2-2; the D gene is possibly TRBD2 (6 bases). This CDR3 contains 16 residues. V was cut by 0 bases and J by 0 bases, with 9 bases left in between. Germline CDR1 reads SGHRS; CDR2 reads YFSETQ.

There are a few counts of this clonotype. The chain employs TRBV14 and TRBJ1-4, with D perhaps matching TRBD1 (5 bases). CDR3 size: 14 residues. Germline CDR1 and CDR2: SGHDN and FVKESK. Trimming pared 5 bases from V and 7 bases from J, leaving 14 bases between. This CDR3 is CASSALGGGEKLFF. CDR3 in DNA: TGTGCCAGCAGCGCTCTGGGGGGAGGTGAAAAACTGTTTTTT.

Concerning this clonotype: A much larger clonotype is one base distant, so this may be a read error. The rearrangement joins TRBV30 to TRBJ1-2; D possibly corresponds to TRBD1 (5 bases). V gave up 4 bases and J gave up 6 bases, with 12 bases separating them. CDR1 is GTSNPN, CDR2 SVGIG, per germline (reference sequence). The CDR3 covers 12 residues. CDR3: CAWTRWGDGYTF. CDR3 coding DNA: TGTGCCTGGACAAGGTGGGGCGATGGCTACACCTTC.